Listed below are T cell receptor beta chains from one sample, sequenced in a study of cytomegalovirus exposure and HLA in healthy donors. Clones were read by immunoSEQ multiplex PCR, and TCRdb kept only the in-frame ones, dropping some. The table includes roughly 150,000 clones, 60% to 80% detected once. Sequencing used PBMCs. The source of these receptors is a woman aged 25-40 years in good health and CMV-seronegative. Each CDR3 is given with its conserved first and last residue. A D gene is named only where the DNA matches it firmly.

D	V	CDR3
-	TRBV11-2	CASRSGRGAVKAFF
-	TRBV9	CASSVDGAMNTEAFF
-	TRBV6-1	CASSTSRTGNYEQYF
TRBD1	TRBV5-1	CASSRGQGIEGTQYF
-	TRBV5-6	CASSLALDTDQPQHF
-	TRBV10-1	CASSGGGNSPLHF
TRBD1	TRBV27	CASSLIFRGHQPQHF
-	TRBV6-1	CASSEQEGWTEAFF
TRBD1	TRBV5-4	CASMGQGANYGYTF
-	TRBV1	CTSSQDRDRQNSNQPQHF
-	TRBV27	CASSLRGWANTEAFF
-	TRBV7-8	CASSLVSGGGSYTGELFF
TRBD1	TRBV6-5	CASSYTGQQNTEAFF
-	TRBV19	CASSIKSVTDTQYF
-	TRBV6-5	CASSSNIVRNTEAFF
-	TRBV19	CASSIDWGPDTEAFF
-	TRBV13	CASSLGGPLYNEQFF
-	TRBV20-1	CSASQAETQYF
-	TRBV19	CASSIEDSYEQYF
-	TRBV5-1	CASSLMDLAGDEQYF
TRBD1	TRBV4-3	CASSQDYGTGEVTEAFF
-	TRBV6-5	CASSPLDRRRGGYTF
TRBD2	TRBV7-9	CASSSGGGRLSEEQYF
TRBD1	TRBV29-1	CSVERLGQGRGYTF
TRBD1	TRBV4-3	CASSPTGVPYNEQFF
TRBD2	TRBV2	CACRTSGYEQYF
-	TRBV7-6	CASSLAGQGNTIYF
TRBD2	TRBV4-3	CASSLGLAGEQFF
-	TRBV6-5	CASSYSGPNQPQHF
-	TRBV6-1	CASSEGSEQYF
TRBD1	TRBV10-3	CATSDREVGGYTF
-	TRBV19	CASTRGGPGGTQYF
-	TRBV5-1	CASSWGGMNTEAFF
-	TRBV30	CAWTVFPYGYTF
TRBD1	TRBV7-6	CASSPRTGNNYGYTF
-	TRBV7-2	CASSLGGESSYNEQFF
-	TRBV30	CAWTRGSDFYNEQFF
TRBD1	TRBV30	CAWSVQDRGKSNEKLFF
TRBD1	TRBV23-1	CASRPTGARSGANVLTF
TRBD1	TRBV4-2	CASSPLGKDRNYEQYF
TRBD1	TRBV11-2	CASSTRGQGRNTEAFF